A selection of T cell receptor beta chains follows, all from one sample in a study of blood T cells in healthy people across ages. MiXCR, applied by TCRdb to the 5' RACE reads, yields one record per CDR3 protein. The sample carries about 1,500,000 distinct CDR3 sequences, 28% recorded once. The sample comprised blood. All receptors come from a woman aged 25 to 39 in good health. The conserved cysteine and the conserved F or W are not part of the CDR3 here.

v_gene,CDR3aa
TRBV12-5,ASGFLIGTGGANEKLF
TRBV27,ASSPHRGLAGVGPKNIQY
TRBV20-1,RAAGTGNEQF
TRBV7-9,ASSLGVAEFETQY
TRBV27,ASSVSRGYGYT
TRBV12-3/TRBV12-4,ASSPPMGRRTDTQY
TRBV12-3/TRBV12-4,ASTRLAEAYNEQF
TRBV12-3/TRBV12-4,ASSPPGGLGEKLF
TRBV6-2/TRBV6-3,ASSTGSGEQF
TRBV6-1,ASSEGLRYEQY
TRBV12-3/TRBV12-4,ACRTGSYEQY
TRBV24-1,ATSDSETQAREQF
TRBV4-2,ASSQAFASGGLLQETQY
TRBV29-1,SGTLWDRGSYEQY
TRBV7-9,ASSSQTETYEQY
TRBV6-2/TRBV6-3,ASSSRGGRYEQF
TRBV5-1,ASSSPLAMDTDTQY
TRBV6-1,ASTAACNEQF
TRBV12-3/TRBV12-4,ASSLRAGANIQY
TRBV5-1,ASSALAGGQQTQY
TRBV5-1,ASSLGGRADQNIQY
TRBV20-1,SASLEYEQY
TRBV2,ARSGRGSGEETQY
TRBV7-3,ACSSYGNEQF
TRBV5-1,ASRIQGTGELF
TRBV12-3/TRBV12-4,ASRTDSYNEQF
TRBV7-8,ASSPRVILYEQY
TRBV3-1,ASGTVNYGYT
TRBV7-2,ASNLGTSGATGNIQY
TRBV27,ASSFDPGSYNEQF
TRBV6-6,ASSWDNSKSNYGYT
TRBV7-2,ASSTDYIQNEQY
TRBV9,ASSVGGGSGGYT
TRBV12-3/TRBV12-4,ASSLGYSSTDTQY
TRBV14,ASSQGNRAASYEQY
TRBV7-9,ASSLEVAVAQY
TRBV29-1,SVEEGDGTWTQY
TRBV5-6,ASSYHSGGQGAYEQY
TRBV3-1,ASTKGAQGRETQY
TRBV7-2,ASSSNPPNYGYT
TRBV29-1,SVEQYNEQF
TRBV12-3/TRBV12-4,ASRFNTRPQH
TRBV28,ASRPDFRGYT
TRBV24-1,ATSDFKGGEQY
TRBV6-5,AGSWSRVLDTEAF
TRBV4-1,ASSLDKAREGGPNYGYT
TRBV7-8,ASSLIGRTEAF
TRBV5-1,ASSSGGRTIYEQY
TRBV12-3/TRBV12-4,ASSFTRARNNEQF
TRBV12-3/TRBV12-4,ASSSAPGLAAICETQY
TRBV5-1,ASSLDGREYEQY
TRBV5-1,ASSLRQANYGYT